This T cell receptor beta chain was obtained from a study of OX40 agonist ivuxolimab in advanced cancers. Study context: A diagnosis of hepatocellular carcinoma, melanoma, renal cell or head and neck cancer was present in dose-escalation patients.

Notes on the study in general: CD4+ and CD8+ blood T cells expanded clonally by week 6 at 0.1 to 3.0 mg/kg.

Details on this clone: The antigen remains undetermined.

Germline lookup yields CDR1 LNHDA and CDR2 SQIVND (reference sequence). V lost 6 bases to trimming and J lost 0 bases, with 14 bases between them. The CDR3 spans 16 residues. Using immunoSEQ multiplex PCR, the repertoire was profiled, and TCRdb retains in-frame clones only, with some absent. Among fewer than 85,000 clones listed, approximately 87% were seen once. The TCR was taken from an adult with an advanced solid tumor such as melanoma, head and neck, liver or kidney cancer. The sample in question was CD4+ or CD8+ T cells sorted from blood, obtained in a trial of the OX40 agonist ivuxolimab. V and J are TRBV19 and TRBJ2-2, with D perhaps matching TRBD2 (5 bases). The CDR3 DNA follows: TGTGCCAGTAGGGACTCCCGGAACCCGAACACCGGGGAGCTGTTTTTT. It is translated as CASRDSRNPNTGELFF. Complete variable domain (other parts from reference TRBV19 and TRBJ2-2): DGGITQSPKYLFRKEGQNVTLSCEQNLNHDAMYWYRQDPGQGLRLIYYSQIVNDFQKGDIAEGYSVSREKKESFPLTVTSAQKNPTAFYLCASRDSRNPNTGELFFGEGSRLTVL.